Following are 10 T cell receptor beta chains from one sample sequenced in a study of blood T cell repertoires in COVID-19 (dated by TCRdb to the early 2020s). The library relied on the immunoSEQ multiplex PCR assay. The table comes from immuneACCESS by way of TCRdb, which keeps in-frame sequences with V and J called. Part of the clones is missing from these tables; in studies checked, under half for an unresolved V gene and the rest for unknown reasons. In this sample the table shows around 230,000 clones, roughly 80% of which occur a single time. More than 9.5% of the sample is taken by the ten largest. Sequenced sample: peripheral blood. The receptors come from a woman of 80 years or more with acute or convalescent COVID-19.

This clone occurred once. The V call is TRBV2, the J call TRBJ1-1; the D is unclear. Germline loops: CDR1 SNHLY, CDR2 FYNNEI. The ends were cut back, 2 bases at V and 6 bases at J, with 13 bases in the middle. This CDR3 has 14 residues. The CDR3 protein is CASSEITFGAEAFF. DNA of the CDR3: TGTGCCAGCAGTGAAATCACATTCGGGGCTGAAGCTTTCTTT.

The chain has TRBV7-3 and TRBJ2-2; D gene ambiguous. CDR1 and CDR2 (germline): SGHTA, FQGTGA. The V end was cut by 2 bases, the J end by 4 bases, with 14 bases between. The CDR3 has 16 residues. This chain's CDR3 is CASSLSVQLGTGELFF. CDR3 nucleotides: TGTGCCAGCAGCTTATCCGTTCAGCTAGGCACCGGGGAGCTGTTTTTT.

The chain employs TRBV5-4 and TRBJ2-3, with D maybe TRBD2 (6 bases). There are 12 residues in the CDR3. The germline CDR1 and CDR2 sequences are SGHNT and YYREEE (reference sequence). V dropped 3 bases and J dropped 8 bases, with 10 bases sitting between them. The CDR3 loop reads CASSSRGGTQYF. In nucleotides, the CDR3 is TGTGCCAGCAGCTCACGGGGAGGTACGCAGTATTTT.

The CDR3 DNA sequence: TGTGCCAGCAGCACGAGGAAGAGTACAGATACGCAGTATTTT. As protein: CASSTRKSTDTQYF. V is TRBV5-4 and J is TRBJ2-3; D call uncertain. The CDR3 has 14 amino acids. CDR1 is SGHNT, CDR2 YYREEE, per germline (reference sequence). V was pared by 4 bases and J by 3 bases, with 12 bases between. The whole variable domain, filled in from reference TRBV5-4 and TRBJ2-3, reads ETGVTQSPTHLIKTRGQQVTLRCSSQSGHNTVSWYQQALGQGPQFIFQYYREEENGRGNFPPRFSGLQFPNYSSELNVNALELDDSALYLCASSTRKSTDTQYFGPGTRLTVL.

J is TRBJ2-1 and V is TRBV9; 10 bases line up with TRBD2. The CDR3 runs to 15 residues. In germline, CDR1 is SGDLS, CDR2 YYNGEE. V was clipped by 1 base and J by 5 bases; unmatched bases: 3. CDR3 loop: CASSVRTSGHNEQFF. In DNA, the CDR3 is TGTGCCAGCAGCGTACGGACTAGCGGCCACAATGAGCAGTTCTTC.

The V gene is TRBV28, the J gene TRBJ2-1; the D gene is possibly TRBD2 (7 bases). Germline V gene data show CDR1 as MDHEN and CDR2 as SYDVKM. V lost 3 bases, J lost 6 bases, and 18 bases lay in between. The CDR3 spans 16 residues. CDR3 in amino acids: CASSFVTGGEGNEQFF. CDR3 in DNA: TGTGCCAGCAGTTTTGTTACGGGGGGCGAAGGCAATGAGCAGTTCTTC.

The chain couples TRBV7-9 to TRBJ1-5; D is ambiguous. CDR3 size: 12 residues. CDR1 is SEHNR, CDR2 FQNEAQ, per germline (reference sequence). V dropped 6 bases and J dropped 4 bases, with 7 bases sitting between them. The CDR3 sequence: CASSVENQPQHF. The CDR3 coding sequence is TGTGCCAGCAGTGTTGAGAATCAGCCCCAGCATTTT. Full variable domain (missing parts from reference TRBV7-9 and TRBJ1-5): DTGVSQNPRHKITKRGQNVTFRCDPISEHNRLYWYRQTLGQGPEFLTYFQNEAQLEKSRLLSDRFSAERPKGSFSTLEIQRTEQGDSAMYLCASSVENQPQHFGDGTRLSIL.

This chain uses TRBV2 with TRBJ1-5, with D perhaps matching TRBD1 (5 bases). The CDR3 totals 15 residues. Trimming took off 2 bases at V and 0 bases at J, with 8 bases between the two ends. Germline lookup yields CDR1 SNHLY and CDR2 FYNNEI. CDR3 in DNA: TGTGCCAGCAGTGAATCCAGGGATAGCAATCAGCCCCAGCATTTT. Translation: CASSESRDSNQPQHF.

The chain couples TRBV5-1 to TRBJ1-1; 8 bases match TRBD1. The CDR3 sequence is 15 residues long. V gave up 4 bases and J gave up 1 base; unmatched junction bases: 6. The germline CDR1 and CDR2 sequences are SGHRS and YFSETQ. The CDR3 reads CASSLHDRGNTEAFF. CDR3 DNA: TGCGCCAGCAGCCTCCACGACAGGGGGAACACTGAAGCTTTCTTT.

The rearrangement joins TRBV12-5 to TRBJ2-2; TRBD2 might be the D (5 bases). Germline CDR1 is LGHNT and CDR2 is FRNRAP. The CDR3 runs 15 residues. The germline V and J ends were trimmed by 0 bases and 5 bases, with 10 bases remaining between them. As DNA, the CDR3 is TGTGCTAGTGGTTTGGTAATATGGGAGACCGGGGAGCTGTTTTTT. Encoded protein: CASGLVIWETGELFF.